A single sample gave rise to the 27 T cell receptor beta chains below, sequenced in a study of glioma-infiltrating T cells after dendritic cell vaccination. Time point noted: after dendritic cell vaccination, including at tumor progression/relapse. Using immunoSEQ multiplex PCR, the repertoire was profiled, and TCRdb retains in-frame clones only, with some absent. The repertoire consists of over 80,000 clones, with 75% to 85% occurring once and the leading ten covering roughly 2%. The source material was blood, sampled after dendritic cell vaccination. The receptors come from a human donor with glioblastoma.

The chain joins TRBV7-2 to TRBJ1-5; 10 positions agree with TRBD1. Per germline, CDR1 SGHTA and CDR2 FQGNSA. V was pared by 4 bases and J by 6 bases, with 3 bases of the junction left unmatched. The CDR3 consists of 14 residues. The CDR3 here is CASSSGQGFQPQHF. As DNA, the CDR3 is TGTGCCAGCAGCTCGGGACAGGGGTTTCAGCCCCAGCATTTT.

This chain connects TRBV7-9 to TRBJ1-6; possibly TRBD1 for D (5 bases). Between the trimmed V and J ends, which lost 5 bases and 5 bases, there was a span of 10 bases. From germline, CDR1 is SEHNR and CDR2 FQNEAQ (reference sequence). This CDR3 contains 14 residues. This CDR3 is CASSQTANNSPLHF. DNA for the CDR3: TGTGCCAGCAGCCAGACAGCGAATAATTCACCCCTCCACTTT.

J is TRBJ2-3 and V is TRBV5-6; 11 bases fit TRBD2. V lost 4 bases to trimming and J lost 2 bases; unmatched junction nucleotides: 3. Germline values: CDR1 SGHDT, CDR2 YYEEEE. The CDR3 loop spans 15 amino acids. The CDR3 loop reads CASSPLAGDTDTQYF. CDR3 nucleotide sequence: TGTGCCAGCAGCCCACTAGCGGGAGACACAGATACGCAGTATTTT.

This chain connects TRBV2 to TRBJ1-5; D not certain. This CDR3 comprises 12 residues. V was shortened by 4 bases and J by 8 bases, with 9 bases between the two germline ends. Germline CDR1 is SNHLY and CDR2 is FYNNEI. CDR3 residues: CASSGGSEPQHF. In DNA form, the CDR3 reads TGTGCCAGCAGTGGAGGATCGGAGCCCCAGCATTTT.

This clone was detected only a few times. This rearrangement joins TRBV5-6 to TRBJ1-4, with a tentative D call TRBD1 (6 bases). The CDR3 has 15 residues. V was trimmed by 0 bases and J by 1 base, leaving 7 bases between them. Germline V gives CDR1 SGHDT, CDR2 YYEEEE. The CDR3: CASSLDRVTNEKLFF. CDR3 coding DNA: TGTGCCAGCAGCTTGGACAGGGTAACTAATGAAAAACTGTTTTTT.

The V and J genes are TRBV19 and TRBJ1-2, with TRBD1 as a possible D gene (5 bases). Trimming cost V 2 bases and J 6 bases, with 10 bases left between them. The V gene's germline CDR1 is LNHDA and CDR2 SQIVND (reference sequence). The CDR3 loop spans 13 amino acids. The CDR3 loop is CASSIKGWHGYTF. In nucleotides, the CDR3 is TGTGCCAGTAGTATAAAGGGGTGGCATGGCTACACCTTC. The variable domain in full, with the rest retrieved from reference TRBV19 and TRBJ1-2, is DGGITQSPKYLFRKEGQNVTLSCEQNLNHDAMYWYRQDPGQGLRLIYYSQIVNDFQKGDIAEGYSVSREKKESFPLTVTSAQKNPTAFYLCASSIKGWHGYTFGSGTRLTVV.

The chain links TRBV9 to TRBJ2-3; 12 bases align to TRBD2. The germline gives CDR1 SGDLS, CDR2 YYNGEE. After removal of 1 base from V and 6 bases from J, the junction contained 0 bases not matched to a gene. The CDR3 has 14 residues. The CDR3 bases are TGTGCCAGCAGCGTAACTAGCGGGAGGGATACGCAGTATTTT. It codes for CASSVTSGRDTQYF.

The J gene is TRBJ1-5, the V gene TRBV6-1, with TRBD1 matching over 7 bases. From germline, CDR1 is MNHNS and CDR2 SASEGT. V shed 8 bases, J shed 0 bases, and the junction held 4 bases outside the gene matches. The CDR3 consists of 14 residues. This chain's CDR3 is CASETGYSNQPQHF. The CDR3 nucleotides read TGTGCCAGCGAGACAGGGTATAGCAATCAGCCCCAGCATTTT.

The gene calls are TRBV7-9 and TRBJ2-2; 14 bases align to TRBD2. The length of the CDR3 is 18 residues. Germline V gene sequence: CDR1 SEHNR, CDR2 FQNEAQ (reference sequence). V lost 2 bases, J lost 1 base, and 3 bases stayed unmatched. This CDR3 is CASSLHGTSGGNTGELFF. CDR3 sequence (DNA): TGTGCCAGCAGCTTACACGGGACTAGCGGGGGGAACACCGGGGAGCTGTTTTTT.

The CDR3 is CASSVTGASYEQYV. CDR3 DNA: TGTGCCAGCAGTGTGACAGGGGCATCCTACGAGCAGTACGTC. V and J are TRBV6-5 and TRBJ2-7; 8 nucleotides line up with TRBD1. Germline V lookup: CDR1 MNHEY, CDR2 SVGAGI. The V segment lost 5 bases and the J segment 1 base; nucleotides outside the gene matches: 4. The CDR3 runs to 14 residues.

The chain employs TRBV20-1 and TRBJ1-1; D call uncertain. The CDR3 runs 11 residues. Germline CDR1 is DFQATT and CDR2 is SNEGSKA (reference sequence). V was shortened by 0 bases and J by 8 bases, with 7 bases between the two germline ends. The CDR3 DNA reads TGCAGTGCTAGAGAGGGCGGGGAAGCTTTCTTT. Protein: CSAREGGEAFF.

The chain joins TRBV6-5 to TRBJ1-2; weak D call: TRBD1 (5 bases). The CDR3 is 16 amino acids. V dropped 2 bases and J dropped 1 base, with 14 bases sitting between them. Germline V gives CDR1 MNHEY, CDR2 SVGAGI. The CDR3 is CASSYMSGRGNYGYTF. The CDR3 nucleotides read TGTGCCAGCAGTTACATGAGCGGGAGGGGTAACTATGGCTACACCTTC.

This clone was detected only once. The same CDR3 can be traced to other DNA sequences in this sample. This chain uses TRBV2 with TRBJ2-7, with D possibly being TRBD1 (5 bases). CDR1 SNHLY and CDR2 FYNNEI come from the germline V gene. CDR3 length: 12 amino acids. Trimming took off 2 bases at V and 3 bases at J, with 5 bases between the two ends. CDR3 protein: CASSERGYEQYV. CDR3 in DNA: TGTGCCAGCAGTGAAAGGGGCTACGAGCAGTACGTC.

V and J are TRBV6-1 and TRBJ1-2; D gene unclear. V was clipped by 3 bases and J by 5 bases, with 10 bases between them. This CDR3 region has 13 residues. CDR1 and CDR2 from the germline V gene are MNHNS and SASEGT. Here the CDR3 reads CASSDGGRYGYTF. The CDR3 DNA is TGTGCCAGCAGTGATGGTGGTAGATATGGCTACACCTTC.

This clone showed up just once. The chain combines TRBV6-5 with TRBJ2-7, with a tentative D call TRBD1 (6 bases). V lost 3 bases and J lost 2, with 11 bases in between. The V gene's germline CDR1 is MNHEY and CDR2 SVGAGI. The CDR3 has 14 amino acids. CDR3 in amino acids: CASSYPQGPYEQYF. CDR3 nucleotide sequence: TGTGCCAGCAGTTATCCACAGGGACCCTACGAGCAGTACTTC.

The chain combines TRBV5-4 with TRBJ2-3; 7 nucleotides match TRBD2. With V trimmed by 3 bases and J by 5 bases, 9 bases remained unmatched. CDR3 length: 15 amino acids. Germline CDR1 is SGHNT and CDR2 is YYREEE (reference sequence). CDR3 in DNA: TGTGCCAGCAGCTATGGCGGGAGAGCGGGAGATACGCAGTATTTT. This translates into CASSYGGRAGDTQYF.

This rearrangement joins TRBV6-1 to TRBJ2-7, with a possible D match to TRBD2 (5 bases). This CDR3 contains 15 residues. Germline CDR1 MNHNS, CDR2 SASEGT. Between the trimmed V and J ends, which lost 4 bases and 3 bases, there was a span of 16 bases. CDR3 in DNA: TGTGCCAGCAGTGTCGTACGAGGAGGATTCTACGAGCAGTACTTC. It yields the protein CASSVVRGGFYEQYF.

V gene TRBV29-1 combines with J gene TRBJ1-1; weak D call: TRBD1 (5 bases). The germline V and J ends were trimmed by 4 bases and 2 bases, with 11 bases remaining between them. CDR1 and CDR2 from the germline V gene are SQVTM and ANQGSEA. The CDR3 sequence is 13 residues long. This CDR3 reads CSVAVRANTEAFF. CDR3 nucleotides: TGCAGCGTTGCAGTCAGGGCAAACACTGAAGCTTTCTTT.

The rearrangement joins TRBV30 to TRBJ2-7, with D possibly TRBD2 on 5 matching bases. Looked up from germline, CDR1 is GTSNPN and CDR2 is SVGIG (reference sequence). This CDR3 is built from 13 residues. Trimming stripped 1 base from V and 2 bases from J, with 9 bases between. This CDR3 is CAWSGGSTYEQYV. CDR3 in DNA: TGTGCCTGGAGTGGTGGGAGTACCTACGAGCAGTACGTC.

This clone was seen only a few times. V usage is TRBV6-6 and J usage is TRBJ2-7; D is possibly TRBD1 (6 bases). This CDR3 contains 14 residues. Germline V gene data show CDR1 as MNHNY and CDR2 as SVGAGI (reference sequence). Trimming left V 6 bases short and J 1 base short, with 13 bases between. CDR3 protein: CASSRAGQSYEQYV. CDR3 sequence (DNA): TGTGCCAGCAGCCGCGCCGGACAGTCCTACGAGCAGTACGTC.

The chain uses TRBV6-5 and TRBJ2-6; D is undetermined. V was clipped by 2 bases and J by 4 bases, with 12 bases between them. The CDR3 is 16 residues long. Germline CDR1 reads MNHEY; CDR2 reads SVGAGI. CDR3 region: CASSYPGRQGANVLTF. The DNA of the CDR3 is TGTGCCAGCAGTTACCCTGGCCGCCAGGGGGCCAACGTCCTGACTTTC.

The V gene is TRBV6-5, the J gene TRBJ1-5; 10 bases line up with TRBD1. This CDR3 has 15 amino acids. CDR1 MNHEY and CDR2 SVGAGI come from the germline V gene. V was clipped by 6 bases and J by 9 bases; unmatched bases: 11. The CDR3 region has the DNA TGTGCCAGCAGGGGGACAGGGGCTGGTTCTGGGCCCCAGCATTTT. Translating it yields CASRGTGAGSGPQHF.

This clone was detected a few times. The V and J genes are TRBV6-1 and TRBJ1-1, with D tentatively TRBD1 (5 bases). The length of the CDR3 is 16 residues. With 2 bases removed from V and 5 bases from J, the gap between germline ends came to 18 bases. The germline V gene encodes CDR1 MNHNS and CDR2 SASEGT. CDR3 loop: CASSELEVYRGTEAFF. In DNA form, the CDR3 reads TGTGCCAGCAGTGAACTAGAAGTCTATCGGGGGACTGAAGCTTTCTTT.

V is TRBV19 and J is TRBJ1-2; D unclear. V shed 3 bases and J shed 1 base, with 9 bases lying between them. Germline CDR1 is LNHDA and CDR2 is SQIVND (reference sequence). The CDR3 is made up of 14 amino acids. The CDR3 region is CASSMVDYNYGYTF. The CDR3 region has the DNA TGTGCCAGTAGTATGGTGGACTATAACTATGGCTACACCTTC.

The chain combines TRBV19 with TRBJ2-1; D is perhaps TRBD1 (6 bases). The CDR3 consists of 15 residues. The germline V and J ends were trimmed by 1 base and 7 bases, with 14 bases remaining between them. The germline gives CDR1 LNHDA, CDR2 SQIVND (reference sequence). For the CDR3, the DNA is TGTGCCAGTAGTATAGTTATCACAGGGTGGAATGAGCAGTTCTTC. Translation gives CASSIVITGWNEQFF.

The chain joins TRBV18 to TRBJ2-7; TRBD2 aligns across 9 bases. The CDR3 length is 17 residues. The germline gives CDR1 KGHSH, CDR2 LQKENI. V was clipped by 5 bases and J by 5 bases; unmatched bases: 16. The CDR3 sequence is CASSNSPLAGTLHEQYV. The CDR3 DNA follows: TGTGCCAGCTCAAATTCCCCGCTAGCGGGAACGTTACACGAGCAGTACGTC.

This rearrangement joins TRBV4-1 to TRBJ1-5, with D perhaps matching TRBD1 (6 bases). Germline lookup yields CDR1 MGHRA and CDR2 YSYEKL. Trimming removed 1 base at V and 5 bases at J, with 12 bases between. The CDR3 totals 15 residues. This CDR3 is CASSQVMGAYQPQHF. In DNA form, the CDR3 reads TGCGCCAGCAGCCAAGTTATGGGGGCATATCAGCCCCAGCATTTT.